What follows describes a single TCR beta chain. Its antigen is unidentified. Per the germline V gene, CDR1 is MDHEN and CDR2 is SYDVKM. The CDR3 totals 14 residues. Trimming stripped 4 bases from V and 7 bases from J, with 13 bases between. The record originates from a study of shared clonotypes between healthy human individuals. Findings of the study overall: It was only blood that was sampled, and tissue repertoires likely differ.

Assay used: immunoSEQ multiplex PCR; TCRdb lists only in-frame clones, some missing. The table records about 470,000 clones, roughly 77% of them present only once. The receptor was derived from a woman aged 40 to 50 in good health. Some clones in this sample may be carry-over from other donors' samples. The chain links TRBV28 to TRBJ1-4; the D gene is possibly TRBD1 (5 bases). Sequencing input: PBMCs. CDR3 in amino acids: CASSSGRGGEKLFF. Here the CDR3 DNA reads TGTGCCAGCAGTTCCGGACGGGGGGGTGAAAAACTGTTTTTT.